This record looks at one T cell receptor (beta chain) sequence and its context. Its antigen is not known. This entry comes from a study of cytomegalovirus exposure and HLA in healthy donors. Study results and caveats: Specific recognition of CMV antigens was confirmed in vitro for a few chains (all CMV-associated).

Primers for the PCR totalled 60 Vbeta and 13 Jbeta. This table comes from immunoSEQ multiplex PCR, and its TCRdb copy is limited to in-frame clones, with some not included. The sample has about 150,000 clones; over 70% are singletons. Germline trimming cut 5 bases from V and 5 bases from J; bases unmatched to any gene: 13. This CDR3 region has 16 residues. Germline CDR1 is LNHNV and CDR2 is YYDKDF (reference sequence). At the time of sampling, donors were nominally healthy, though unrecorded immune exposures were likely. Sequenced input: PBMCs. This chain uses TRBV15 with TRBJ2-5; 8 nucleotides line up with TRBD1. The sequence was obtained from a woman between 40 and 50 years old in good health and CMV-seronegative. The CDR3: CATSGTHRGLGETQYF. CDR3 DNA sequence: TGTGCCACCAGCGGAACCCACAGGGGGTTGGGGGAGACCCAGTACTTC.